A selection of T cell receptor beta chains follows, all from one sample in a study of blood T cells in healthy people across ages. TCRdb reprocessed the 5' RACE reads via MiXCR and lists one record per CDR3 protein. Altogether about 1.6 million distinct CDR3 sequences are present, 30% to 40% being singletons, with the ten largest covering approximately 10%. Sequenced: blood. The receptors derive from a young woman in good health. CDR3s leave out the opening cysteine and the closing phenylalanine or tryptophan. The D gene is left open where the match is weak.

CDR3 protein	J gene	V gene	D gene
SARDGRGRYGYT	TRBJ1-2	TRBV20-1	-
ASNGAQGKEPQH	TRBJ1-5	TRBV2	-
ATSREKTGAQY	TRBJ2-3	TRBV15	-
ATRSRTIPNEQF	TRBJ2-1	TRBV24-1	-
ASSLRPYNEQF	TRBJ2-1	TRBV27	-
SPRGGSREDGYT	TRBJ1-2	TRBV20-1	-
ASSTGGHNTEAF	TRBJ1-1	TRBV7-3	TRBD1
ASSYGNRNGYT	TRBJ1-2	TRBV12-3/TRBV12-4	-
ASSLAGTGLISNTGELF	TRBJ2-2	TRBV5-1	TRBD1
ASSSTSGGAPDTQY	TRBJ2-3	TRBV5-4	TRBD2
ASSLGTGVLSHYGYT	TRBJ1-2	TRBV5-6	TRBD1
ASTGGNQETQY	TRBJ2-5	TRBV7-9	-
ASSSSGERTDTQY	TRBJ2-3	TRBV5-1	TRBD2
ASSPLLGGRVAF	TRBJ1-1	TRBV11-2	-
ASSLESRQNNYGYT	TRBJ1-2	TRBV7-9	-
ASSLRTSGTRGRTDTQY	TRBJ2-3	TRBV7-8	TRBD2
ASSPGLSPGELF	TRBJ2-2	TRBV11-3	-
ASTEGSYNEQF	TRBJ2-1	TRBV27	-
ASSTSGGKDYEQY	TRBJ2-7	TRBV19	TRBD2
ASSSITGQNYNEQF	TRBJ2-1	TRBV7-2	TRBD1
ASSATGANVLT	TRBJ2-6	TRBV11-3	-
ASSLRLALSYNEQF	TRBJ2-1	TRBV12-3/TRBV12-4	TRBD2
SASFQGTDTQY	TRBJ2-3	TRBV20-1	-
ASSEGAGFVKTQY	TRBJ2-5	TRBV7-2	-
ASRSRGLAGGNNEQF	TRBJ2-1	TRBV27	TRBD2
ASSLSSNNEQF	TRBJ2-1	TRBV27	-
ASSWGQGALGANVLT	TRBJ2-6	TRBV5-1	TRBD1
AGYRDTQY	TRBJ2-3	TRBV6-1	-
ASSLEPPTDTQY	TRBJ2-3	TRBV5-1	-
ASSFASNAADEQY	-	TRBV28	-
AISAPRDGTTRTVEAF	TRBJ1-1	TRBV10-3	-
ASSLRGSHNEQF	TRBJ2-1	TRBV5-1	-
SVAQGQAGGYT	TRBJ1-2	TRBV29-1	TRBD1
ASSYSDAETQY	TRBJ2-5	TRBV6-6	-
ASSRTEYGYT	TRBJ1-2	TRBV6-1	-
ASSPLPGGNYEQY	TRBJ2-7	TRBV27	TRBD1
SARVQGFRYGYT	TRBJ1-2	TRBV20-1	-
AGSLGGLNTEAF	TRBJ1-1	TRBV5-1	-
SVGGRPSYNEQF	TRBJ2-1	TRBV29-1	TRBD2
SAIGLARETQY	TRBJ2-5	TRBV20-1	TRBD2
ASSWGGAQYNEQF	TRBJ2-1	TRBV5-1	TRBD2
ASSLIETEETQY	TRBJ2-5	TRBV5-6	-
ASSPLAGGNIEQF	TRBJ2-1	TRBV6-6	TRBD2
ASSLSGSRDYGYT	TRBJ1-2	TRBV27	-
ATILGRGRTDTQY	TRBJ2-3	TRBV12-3/TRBV12-4	TRBD2
AIGSPESPGGANVLT	TRBJ2-6	TRBV10-3	-